A selection of T cell receptor beta chains follows, all from one sample in a study of control samples from healthy donors and cancer patients. Method: immunoSEQ multiplex PCR; TCRdb's copy keeps in-frame clones and lacks some. The sample includes roughly 86,000 clones, around 92% of them seen just once. The sample was blood. All receptors come from a young man in good health. CDR3s leave out the opening cysteine and the closing phenylalanine or tryptophan.

v_call cdr3_aa
TRBV19 ASSKSGPTYNEQF
TRBV9 ASSFRQNNEQF
TRBV5-6 ASSWWWEKVNTEAF
TRBV30 ARKFLTEAF
TRBV9 ASSDRDKNSGANVLT
TRBV28 ASSPPRQSYEQY
TRBV7-2 ASSFPQSGELF
TRBV4-3 ASSLTPGPGYEQY
TRBV4-3 ASSQDGSPGGRGYT
TRBV4-1 ASSQDRSDRENQPQH
TRBV5-8 ASSGVVGNSTDTQY
TRBV7-2 ASSLVGLAGGATGELF
TRBV28 ASSLEQGSGLNSPLH
TRBV15 ATSRVGTRDRETEAF
TRBV12-3/TRBV12-4 ASSSPHQPQH
TRBV9 ASSVGRAGGGLETQY
TRBV6-4 ASKPDRGRGTEAF
TRBV9 ASSGVSGKGEQF
TRBV12-3/TRBV12-4 ASSLAPSSEQY
TRBV11-3 ASSLAALLRQWAEQF
TRBV5-3 ARTDLGTENSNQPQH
TRBV3-1/TRBV3-2 ASSRGSYEQY